This note documents a single T cell receptor beta chain sequence. J lost 1 base, V lost 6 bases, and 3 bases had no gene match. This CDR3 region has 15 residues. Per germline, CDR1 MNHEY and CDR2 SVGAGI. Only in-frame clones appear in the TCRdb table, and some are missing; sequencing was by immunoSEQ multiplex PCR. The sample records 55,000 to 80,000 clones, about 74% being singletons. This record belongs to a study of T cell responses to AZD1222 COVID-19 vaccine. The chain carries TRBV6-5 and TRBJ2-2; TRBD1 aligns across 9 bases. Material: peripheral blood, obtained on day 0 of AZD1222 vaccination. This clonotype was sampled from an adult in good health. The CDR3: CASRTGGENTGELFF. CDR3 nucleotide sequence: TGTGCCAGCAGAACAGGGGGCGAGAACACCGGGGAGCTGTTTTTT.